This T cell receptor (beta chain) was identified in a study of CD8 T cells in ankylosing spondylitis. Overall study results and limits: From matched ankylosing spondylitis synovial fluid, disease-linked clones were reportedly recovered at significantly enriched levels. Seemingly characteristic of ankylosing spondylitis blood was a TCR beta motif consisting of about 8 highly homologous variants.

Quantitative 5'-RACE with molecular barcodes generated TCR beta libraries. TCRdb reanalysed the 5' RACE reads using MiXCR and keeps one entry per CDR3 protein. The sample yields 400,000 to 450,000 distinct CDR3 sequences, 15% to 20% seen once. Trimming removed 0 bases from V and 5 bases from J; junction bases left unmatched: 10. The length of the CDR3 is 17 residues. The germline gives CDR1 SGHRS, CDR2 YFSETQ. As concerns this clonotype: Its antigen remains unknown.

This TCR was recovered from a male donor with ankylosing spondylitis. The chain combines TRBV5-1 with TRBJ2-3; 9 nucleotides line up with TRBD2. The material sequenced was blood, either unsorted or a sorted T cell fraction (not recorded which). The CDR3 DNA follows: TGCGCCAGCAGCTTGGTCCCCGGTAGCGGGAGCCGAGATACGCAGTATTTT. Residues: CASSLVPGSGSRDTQYF.